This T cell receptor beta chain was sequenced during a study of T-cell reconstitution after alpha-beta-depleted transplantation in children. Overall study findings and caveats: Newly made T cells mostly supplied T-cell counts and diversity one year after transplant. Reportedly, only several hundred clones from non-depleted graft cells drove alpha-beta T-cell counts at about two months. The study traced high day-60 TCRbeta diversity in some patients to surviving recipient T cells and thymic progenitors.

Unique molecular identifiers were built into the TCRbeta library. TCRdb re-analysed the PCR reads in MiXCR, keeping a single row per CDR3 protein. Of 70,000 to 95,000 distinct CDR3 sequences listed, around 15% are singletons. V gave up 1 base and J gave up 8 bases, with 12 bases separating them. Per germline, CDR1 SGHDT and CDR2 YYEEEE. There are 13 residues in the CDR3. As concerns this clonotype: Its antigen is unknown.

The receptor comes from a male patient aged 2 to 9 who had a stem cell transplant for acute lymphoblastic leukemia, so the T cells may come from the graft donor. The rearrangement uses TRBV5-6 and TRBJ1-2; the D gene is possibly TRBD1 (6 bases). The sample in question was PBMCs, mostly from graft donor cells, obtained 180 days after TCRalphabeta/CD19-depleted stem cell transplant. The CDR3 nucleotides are TGTGCCAGCAGCTTGTTTACAGGGCCCGGCTACACCTTC. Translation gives CASSLFTGPGYTF.